This T cell receptor (beta chain) is from a study of blood T cells in healthy people across ages. Primed by a sample-barcoded 5' primer and a J-beta primer mix, a second PCR proceeded for about 6 to 11 cycles. Each CDR3 protein is one row after TCRdb ran MiXCR on the 5' RACE reads. The sample lists fewer than 2 million distinct CDR3 sequences; roughly 43% were seen once. As concerns this clonotype: What it binds is not known.

The CDR3 runs to 17 residues. The V gene's germline CDR1 is LGHDT and CDR2 YNNKEL (reference sequence). V shed 0 bases, J shed 5 bases, and the junction held 11 bases outside the gene matches. Study-wide points: With unsorted PBMCs, a conclusive comparison of naive versus antigen-experienced cells was not possible.

Aged roughly 6 to 95, donors were systemically healthy Caucasians from Russia. The chain joins TRBV3-1 to TRBJ2-5, with 8 bases lining up with TRBD1. The receptor comes from a human donor in good health. The sample comprised blood. The CDR3 sequence: CASSQDLATGGPETQYF. CDR3 sequence (DNA): TGTGCCAGCAGCCAAGATCTGGCTACAGGGGGTCCTGAGACCCAGTACTTC.